This T cell receptor (beta chain) was obtained from a study of CD8+ T cells in alopecia areata. This clone showed up just a few times. cDNA serving as the sequencing template came from extracted, reverse transcribed RNA. Generated by immunoSEQ multiplex PCR, the TCRdb table keeps only in-frame clones and is missing some. The repertoire has 150,000 to 200,000 clones, about 47% of them found once; the top ten carry roughly a tenth. The treatment: oral pan-JAK inhibitor, 5-10 mg twice daily. Germline V lookup: CDR1 LNHDA, CDR2 SQIVND (reference sequence). V was pared by 0 bases and J by 5 bases, with 7 bases between. The CDR3 has 13 amino acids.

Sequenced material: CD8+ T cells sorted from blood, taken around week 53, from a patient treated with tofacitinib. This chain joins TRBV19 and TRBJ1-1; tentative D call: TRBD1 (5 bases). The origin of this receptor is a human donor with alopecia areata. This chain's CDR3 is CASSIDRETEAFF. As DNA, the CDR3 is TGTGCCAGTAGTATAGACAGGGAAACTGAAGCTTTCTTT.